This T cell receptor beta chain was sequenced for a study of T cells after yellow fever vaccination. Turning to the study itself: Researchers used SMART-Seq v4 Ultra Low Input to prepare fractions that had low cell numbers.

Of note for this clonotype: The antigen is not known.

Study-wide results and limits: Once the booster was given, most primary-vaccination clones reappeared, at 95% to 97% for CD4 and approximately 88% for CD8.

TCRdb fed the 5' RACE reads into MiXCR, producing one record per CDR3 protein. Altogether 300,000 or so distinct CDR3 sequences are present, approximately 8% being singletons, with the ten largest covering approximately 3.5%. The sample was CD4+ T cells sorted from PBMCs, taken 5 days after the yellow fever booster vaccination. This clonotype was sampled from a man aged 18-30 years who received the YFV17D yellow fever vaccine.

Here the CDR3 DNA reads TGCGCCAGCAGCCTACATCCGGGACAGGAAAAGGAAGCTTTCTTT. As protein: CASSLHPGQEKEAFF. The chain couples TRBV5-1 to TRBJ1-1; 8 nucleotides line up with TRBD1. Losses at the gene ends were 4 bases for V and 8 bases for J; bases not matched to a gene: 13. The CDR3 runs to 15 residues. The germline CDR1 and CDR2 sequences are SGHRS and YFSETQ. Filled out from reference TRBV5-1 and TRBJ1-1, the complete variable domain reads KAGVTQTPRYLIKTRGQQVTLSCSPISGHRSVSWYQQTPGQGLQFLFEYFSETQRNKGNFPGRFSGRQFSNSRSEMNVSTLELGDSALYLCASSLHPGQEKEAFFGQGTRLTVV.